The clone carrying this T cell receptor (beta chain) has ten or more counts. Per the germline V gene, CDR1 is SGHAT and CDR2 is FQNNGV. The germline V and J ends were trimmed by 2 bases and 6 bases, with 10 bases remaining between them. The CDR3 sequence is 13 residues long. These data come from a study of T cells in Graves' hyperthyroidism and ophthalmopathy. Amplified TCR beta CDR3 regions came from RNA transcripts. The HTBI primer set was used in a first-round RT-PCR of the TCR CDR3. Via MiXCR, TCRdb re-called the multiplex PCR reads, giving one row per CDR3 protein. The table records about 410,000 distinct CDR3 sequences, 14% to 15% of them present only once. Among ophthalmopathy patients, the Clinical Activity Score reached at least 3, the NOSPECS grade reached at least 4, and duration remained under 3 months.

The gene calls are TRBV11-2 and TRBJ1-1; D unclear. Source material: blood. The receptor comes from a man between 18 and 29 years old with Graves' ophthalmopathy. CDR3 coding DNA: TGTGCCAGCAGCTTATGGGGTGAGGCTGAAGCTTTCTTT. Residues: CASSLWGEAEAFF. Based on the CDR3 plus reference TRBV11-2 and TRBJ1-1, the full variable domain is EAGVAQSPRYKIIEKRQSVAFWCNPISGHATLYWYQQILGQGPKLLIQFQNNGVVDDSQLPKDRFSAERLKGVDSTLKIQPAKLEDSAVYLCASSLWGEAEAFFGQGTRLTVV.